The 12 T cell receptor beta chains below all came from one sample that was sequenced in a study of cytomegalovirus exposure and HLA in healthy donors. 13 Jbeta primers and 60 Vbeta primers were used for the PCR. Libraries were prepared by immunoSEQ multiplex PCR; TCRdb keeps only in-frame clonotypes and omits some of them. The sample holds around 100,000 clones, about three quarters seen once. Sequencing used PBMCs. Receptor source: a female donor in good health and CMV-seropositive.

The rearrangement links TRBV5-4 to TRBJ2-1; D call uncertain. From germline, CDR1 is SGHNT and CDR2 YYREEE (reference sequence). This CDR3 has 13 residues. V dropped 1 base and J dropped 4 bases, with 6 bases sitting between them. The CDR3 reads CASSLSRYNEQFF. In DNA, the CDR3 is TGTGCCAGCAGCTTGTCGCGGTACAATGAGCAGTTCTTC.

The DNA of the CDR3 is TGTGCCAGCAGTTTAAAGGGACAGCAGATTGTCGGGGAGCTGTTTTTT. Translated: CASSLKGQQIVGELFF. The gene calls are TRBV27 and TRBJ2-2, with 7 bases identical to TRBD1. There are 16 residues in the CDR3. Looked up from germline, CDR1 is MNHEY and CDR2 is SMNVEV (reference sequence). Unmatched junction bases numbered 10, after V lost 2 bases and J lost 7 bases.

This clone was detected a few times. One end of the junction is discordant with germline, which a read error may explain. CDR3 sequence (DNA): TGTGCCAGCAGTTTCAGGGGTGAGACTCAGTACTTC. This sequence encodes CASSFRGETQYF. The chain recombines TRBV27 with TRBJ2-5; tentatively, D is TRBD1 (6 bases). Germline V gene data show CDR1 as MNHEY and CDR2 as SMNVEV (reference sequence). This CDR3 has 12 residues.

This chain uses TRBV18 with TRBJ1-2; D is unresolved. The CDR3 is 11 amino acids. CDR1 and CDR2 from the germline V gene are KGHSH and LQKENI. V dropped 3 bases and J dropped 8 bases, with 7 bases sitting between them. Here the CDR3 reads CASSPLSGYTF. In DNA form, the CDR3 reads TGTGCCAGCTCACCCCTTAGCGGCTACACCTTC.

The chain combines TRBV30 with TRBJ1-5; a possible D gene is TRBD1 (6 bases). Trimming shortened V by 2 bases and J by 1 base, and 12 bases separated the two germline ends. This CDR3 has 15 amino acids. The germline gives CDR1 GTSNPN, CDR2 SVGIG (reference sequence). The CDR3 region is CAWSKDRWSNQPQHF. Written as DNA, the CDR3 is TGTGCCTGGAGTAAGGACAGATGGAGCAATCAGCCCCAGCATTTT.

This clone was counted a single time. The V and J genes are TRBV2 and TRBJ1-4; D gene unclear. V dropped 5 bases and J dropped 3 bases, with 16 bases sitting between them. CDR1 is SNHLY and CDR2 is FYNNEI in the germline V gene. There are 16 residues in the CDR3. The CDR3 DNA reads TGTGCCAGCAGTTCCTTCAGTTCGAGCGCTAATGAAAAACTGTTTTTT. Translated: CASSSFSSSANEKLFF.

This chain connects TRBV2 to TRBJ1-6; D possibly corresponds to TRBD1 (6 bases). V was shortened by 4 bases and J by 0 bases, with 10 bases between the two germline ends. From germline, CDR1 is SNHLY and CDR2 FYNNEI. This CDR3 has 16 residues. CDR3 nucleotide sequence: TGTGCCAGCAGTGGCTGGGACAACTCCTATAATTCACCCCTCCACTTT. It yields the protein CASSGWDNSYNSPLHF.

The chain combines TRBV5-4 with TRBJ2-5; 7 bases are a match to TRBD1. V gave up 6 bases and J gave up 2 bases; unmatched junction bases: 10. The CDR3 is 15 amino acids. The germline gives CDR1 SGHNT, CDR2 YYREEE (reference sequence). The chain's CDR3 is CASNRRQGGQETQYF. The CDR3 region has the DNA TGTGCCAGCAACCGGCGACAGGGTGGGCAAGAGACCCAGTACTTC. Full variable domain (rest looked up from reference TRBV5-4 and TRBJ2-5): ETGVTQSPTHLIKTRGQQVTLRCSSQSGHNTVSWYQQALGQGPQFIFQYYREEENGRGNFPPRFSGLQFPNYSSELNVNALELDDSALYLCASNRRQGGQETQYFGPGTRLLVL.

The chain carries TRBV2 and TRBJ2-7; the D is unclear. The germline V gene has CDR1 SNHLY and CDR2 FYNNEI. The CDR3 covers 14 residues. Trimming shortened V by 2 bases and J by 0 bases, and 8 bases separated the two germline ends. The CDR3 reads CASSEMSISYEQYF. The CDR3 DNA reads TGTGCCAGCAGTGAAATGAGTATCTCCTACGAGCAGTACTTC.

J is TRBJ1-1 and V is TRBV19; the D is unclear. Germline V gene data show CDR1 as LNHDA and CDR2 as SQIVND (reference sequence). The V and J ends lost 3 bases and 7 bases respectively, with 15 bases between them. The CDR3 sequence is 14 residues long. The CDR3 loop is CASSIGPKGGEAFF. For the CDR3, the DNA is TGTGCCAGTAGTATTGGGCCTAAGGGAGGTGAAGCTTTCTTT.

CDR3 bases: TGTGCCTGGAGTGGATCCCGACTAGCGGGAGGACACGAGCAGTACTTC. Translated, it gives CAWSGSRLAGGHEQYF. The J gene is TRBJ2-7, the V gene TRBV30; TRBD2 aligns across 13 bases. Germline CDR1 and CDR2: GTSNPN and SVGIG (reference sequence). V was pared by 1 base and J by 5 bases, with 8 bases of the junction left unmatched. The CDR3 is 16 residues long.

Only a few counts were recorded for this clone. This chain connects TRBV9 to TRBJ2-2, with unresolved D. The CDR3 spans 16 residues. Trimming pared 0 bases from V and 4 bases from J, leaving 13 bases between. Germline CDR1 reads SGDLS; CDR2 reads YYNGEE. CDR3 in amino acids: CASSVVERPGTGELFF. The CDR3 bases are TGTGCCAGCAGCGTAGTCGAGCGCCCGGGCACCGGGGAGCTGTTTTTT.